A selection of T cell receptor beta chains follows, all from one sample in a study of CD8 T cells in ankylosing spondylitis. TCRdb re-called the 5' RACE reads with MiXCR, one entry per CDR3 protein. The sample consists of 670,000 or so distinct CDR3 sequences, 19% of them appearing once. The material sequenced was blood, either unsorted or a sorted T cell fraction (not recorded which). All receptors come from a male donor with ankylosing spondylitis. Each CDR3 is given with its conserved first and last residue. A D gene is named only where the DNA matches it firmly. Size values are once, few and many counts, or a class for expanded clones, and some rows have none.

CDR3nt	CDR3aa	len	v_gene	d_gene	j_gene	abundance
TGTGCCAGCAGTTACTCTGGCGGGCAAAACATTCAGTACTTC	CASSYSGGQNIQYF	14	TRBV6-5	-	TRBJ2-4	many
TGTGCCAGCACACACAGGGTCCTCCGAGAGACCCAGTACTTC	CASTHRVLRETQYF	14	TRBV27	-	TRBJ2-5	few
TGTGCCTGGAGTTCGTCGTTGTCCTACAATGAGCAGTTCTTC	CAWSSSLSYNEQFF	14	TRBV30	-	TRBJ2-1	-
TGTGCCAGCAGCTTAACCCCGGGCCGTCCTTACAATGAGCAGTTCTTC	CASSLTPGRPYNEQFF	16	TRBV7-3	-	TRBJ2-1	few
TGCAGCGTTGACGGTATGGGGACGGGAGCAAGAGAGACCCAGTACTTC	CSVDGMGTGARETQYF	16	TRBV29-1	-	TRBJ2-5	-
TGTGCCAGCAGTTTATTTGCCGGTGATAATTCACCCCTCCACTTT	CASSLFAGDNSPLHF	15	TRBV12-3/TRBV12-4	-	TRBJ1-6	few
TGTGCCAGCAGGCTAGCGGGAGGAGGTTCCTACAATGAGCAGTTCTTC	CASRLAGGGSYNEQFF	16	TRBV12-3/TRBV12-4	TRBD2	TRBJ2-1	-
TGCAGCGTCGCGACAGGGGGTTACTACAATGAGCAGTTCTTC	CSVATGGYYNEQFF	14	TRBV29-1	TRBD1	TRBJ2-1	-
TGCAGTGCTAGAGCCTCAACCGGGACTAGGCTTCTCTTC	CSARASTGTRLLF	13	TRBV20-1	TRBD2	TRBJ2-1	-
TGTGCCAGCAGTTTCCCTACTAGCGGAGCTAACTACGAGCAGTACTTC	CASSFPTSGANYEQYF	16	TRBV28	TRBD2	TRBJ2-7	few
TGTGCCAGCAGTGGGGGAGGGGGGGGCCCCTACGAGCAGTACTTC	CASSGGGGGPYEQYF	15	TRBV28	-	TRBJ2-7	few
TGTGCCAGCAGTTTGGGCGATAACAGGGGGGAAAAACTGTTTTTT	CASSLGDNRGEKLFF	15	TRBV27	TRBD1	TRBJ1-4	-
TGCGCCAGCACCCCCCGGGTAGCGGTGGAGGGCTTCGAGACCCAGTACTTC	CASTPRVAVEGFETQYF	17	TRBV5-1	-	TRBJ2-5	few
TGTGCCAGCAGCCAAGGGGGGGGTGAAGAGACCCAGTACTTC	CASSQGGGEETQYF	14	TRBV5-1	-	TRBJ2-5	many
TGTGCCAGCAGCTTGCATCGGGGCGGGAGCTACAATGAGCAGTTCTTC	CASSLHRGGSYNEQFF	16	TRBV7-9	TRBD2	TRBJ2-1	-
TGTGCCAGCTTCTTGCCGAGGGCAGGGGGCGAGGGGGACAATCAGCCCCAGCATTTT	CASFLPRAGGEGDNQPQHF	19	TRBV6-2/TRBV6-3	TRBD1	TRBJ1-5	-
TGTGCCAGCAGCTTAGCGGGACCACCCTATGGCTACACCTTC	CASSLAGPPYGYTF	14	TRBV7-9	-	TRBJ1-2	-
TGTGCCAGCAGCTTAACAGGGTTTAACACCGGGGAGCTGTTTTTT	CASSLTGFNTGELFF	15	TRBV11-2	-	TRBJ2-2	-
TGTGCCAGCAGTCACCGGGGGGTGGGACAGGTGGCCTACAATGAGCAGTTCTTC	CASSHRGVGQVAYNEQFF	18	TRBV6-2/TRBV6-3	-	TRBJ2-1	-
TGCGCCAGCAGCTTGGAGAGCCCATACACTGAAGCTTTCTTT	CASSLESPYTEAFF	14	TRBV5-1	-	TRBJ1-1	-
TGTGCCTCGGGAGAGCTAGCGCTAAACAATGAGCAGTTCTTC	CASGELALNNEQFF	14	TRBV2	-	TRBJ2-1	few
TGTGCCAGCAGGCGGGACACCACCTACGAGCAGTACTTC	CASRRDTTYEQYF	13	TRBV12-3/TRBV12-4	-	TRBJ2-7	many
TGCGCCAGCAGCTTGGCCACGTTGACCTACAATGAGCAGTTCTTC	CASSLATLTYNEQFF	15	TRBV5-1	-	TRBJ2-1	few
TGCAGTGCTAGAGAGGGGCCCGGGGAGCTGTTTTTT	CSAREGPGELFF	12	TRBV20-1	-	TRBJ2-2	few
TGTGCCAGCAGTTTAAGGGGGCCAGCGGGGGGGCCGATAGGCACAGATACGCAGTATTTT	CASSLRGPAGGPIGTDTQYF	20	TRBV12-3/TRBV12-4	TRBD2	TRBJ2-3	few
TGCAGCGTTGAAGAGAGCAAGGGGTTGTATGGCTACACCTTC	CSVEESKGLYGYTF	14	TRBV29-1	-	TRBJ1-2	few
TGTGCCACCAGTGATCCCCGGGGGACAGGGGCTTCTGGGGCCAACGTCCTGACTTTC	CATSDPRGTGASGANVLTF	19	TRBV24-1	TRBD1	TRBJ2-6	many
TGCGCCAGCAGCCCCCTGGACGGGACAAGTGAAGGAGCTTTCTTT	CASSPLDGTSEGAFF	15	TRBV5-1	-	TRBJ1-1	-
TGTGCCAGCACCCTAACAGGGGCAATCCCATACAATGAGCAGTTCTTC	CASTLTGAIPYNEQFF	16	TRBV2	TRBD1	TRBJ2-1	many
TGCGCCAGCAGCCAAGTGTCGCGGCGGGACGACAATGAGCAGTTCTTC	CASSQVSRRDDNEQFF	16	TRBV4-3	-	TRBJ2-1	-
TGTGCCAGCAGTCAAGCGGGAACCGGTACGCAGTATTTT	CASSQAGTGTQYF	13	TRBV6-1	TRBD2	TRBJ2-3	-
TGTGCCAGCAGTTTAGTCGGGGACTTTAATTCACCCCTCCACTTT	CASSLVGDFNSPLHF	15	TRBV12-3/TRBV12-4	-	TRBJ1-6	-
TGTGCCAGCAGTGCCGGGACAGGGGAAGAGACCCAGTACTTC	CASSAGTGEETQYF	14	TRBV12-3/TRBV12-4	TRBD1	TRBJ2-5	few
TGCAGTGCTAGCTTGGGGTGGGGGAACACTGAAGCTTTCTTT	CSASLGWGNTEAFF	14	TRBV20-1	-	TRBJ1-1	few
TGCAGTGCTAGAGCCCCCGGACAGGGCCCCTACGAGCAGTACTTC	CSARAPGQGPYEQYF	15	TRBV20-1	TRBD1	TRBJ2-7	few
TGTGCCAGCAGCCAAGAGTTAGCCCCCGGTCATGAGCAGTTCTTC	CASSQELAPGHEQFF	15	TRBV14	-	TRBJ2-1	few
TGTGCCACCAGTGATTTTCAGGGGGCTGCCTCCTACAATGAGCAGTTCTTC	CATSDFQGAASYNEQFF	17	TRBV24-1	TRBD1	TRBJ2-1	-